This T cell receptor (beta chain) was profiled in a study of cytomegalovirus exposure and HLA in healthy donors. Both 60 Vbeta primers and 13 Jbeta primers went into the PCR. Sequencing used immunoSEQ multiplex PCR; TCRdb keeps in-frame clones, though not all of them. The sample shows about 99,000 clones, around three quarters of them seen only once. A word on this clone: Its specificity is not known.

The study's findings and limits: Across donors, presence/absence analyses took sequencing depth to be roughly uniform.

The TCR was taken from a woman between 18 and 29 years old in good health and CMV-seropositive. Sequencing input: PBMCs.

In nucleotides, the CDR3 is TGTGCCAGTAGGCTCCAGGGTGCGGCGGAAAAACTGTTTTTT. Amino acid sequence: CASRLQGAAEKLFF. This chain uses TRBV19 with TRBJ1-4; a possible D gene is TRBD1 (5 bases). CDR1 is LNHDA, CDR2 SQIVND, per germline (reference sequence). Trimming stripped 6 bases from V and 8 bases from J, with 16 bases between. The CDR3 sequence is 14 residues long.